These 22 T cell receptor beta chains originate from one sample sequenced in a study of T-cell reconstitution after alpha-beta-depleted transplantation in children. Preparation of the TCRbeta library involved a method that used unique molecular identifiers. TCRdb processed the PCR reads anew with MiXCR; each CDR3 protein has one entry. The table has hundreds of thousands of distinct CDR3 sequences, over 10% seen once. Sample: PBMCs, taken before TCRalphabeta/CD19-depleted stem cell transplant. The origin of the receptors is a girl aged 2 to 10 with congenital amegakaryocytic thrombocytopenia, due to receive a stem cell transplant.

Many counts were recorded for this clonotype. The chain employs TRBV5-1 and TRBJ2-1, with D possibly matching TRBD2 (5 bases). The CDR3 sequence is 14 residues long. The V gene's germline CDR1 is SGHRS and CDR2 YFSETQ. The V gene lost 0 bases and the J gene lost 3 bases, with 7 bases spanning the gap. The DNA for the CDR3 is TGCGCCAGCAGCTTGGACGGGAACTACAATGAGCAGTTCTTC. It codes for CASSLDGNYNEQFF.

This clonotype was seen repeatedly, ten times or more. The chain uses TRBV7-2 and TRBJ1-1; 7 nucleotides match TRBD1. This CDR3 is built from 15 residues. V lost 3 bases and J lost 2; bases outside the gene matches: 6. Germline values: CDR1 SGHTA, CDR2 FQGNSA. CDR3 protein: CASSFSQGRNTEAFF. The DNA for the CDR3 is TGTGCCAGCAGCTTTTCACAGGGGCGCAACACTGAAGCTTTCTTT.

This chain joins TRBV7-9 and TRBJ1-5; D is perhaps TRBD1 (6 bases). V dropped 10 bases and J dropped 4 bases, with 17 bases sitting between them. The CDR3 is 14 amino acids. Germline CDR1 SEHNR, CDR2 FQNEAQ (reference sequence). The CDR3 region is CANDTQGGNQPQHF. For the CDR3, the DNA is TGTGCCAACGATACACAGGGAGGTAATCAGCCCCAGCATTTT.

This clonotype has a handful of counts. The V and J genes are TRBV10-3 and TRBJ2-1; D unclear. Deletions cut 6 bases from V and 9 bases from J, with 15 bases between. CDR1 ENHRY and CDR2 SYGVKD come from the germline V gene. This CDR3 is 13 amino acids long. The CDR3 nucleotides are TGTGCCATCAGGCCCGAAGGTATCGGTGAGCAGTTCTTC. It translates to CAIRPEGIGEQFF.

The table lists this clonotype with many counts. The V and J genes are TRBV5-1 and TRBJ1-1; weak D call: TRBD1 (6 bases). The V gene's germline CDR1 is SGHRS and CDR2 YFSETQ. This CDR3 is 17 amino acids long. Between the trimmed V and J ends, which lost 0 bases and 3 bases, there was a span of 18 bases. CDR3 coding DNA: TGCGCCAGCAGCTTGGCCCTCGTATCAGGGGAAGACACTGAAGCTTTCTTT. The encoded protein is CASSLALVSGEDTEAFF.

The gene calls are TRBV10-3 and TRBJ1-5; 9 bases fit TRBD1. Germline loops: CDR1 ENHRY, CDR2 SYGVKD. The CDR3 is made up of 14 amino acids. J was trimmed by 2 bases and V by 5 bases; bases with no gene match: 1. The DNA of the CDR3 is TGTGCCATCAGTAGACAGGGGGGCAATCAGCCCCAGCATTTT. Translating it yields CAISRQGGNQPQHF.

Turning to this clonotype: This may be a read error, as it is one base from a much larger clone. The chain joins TRBV7-6 to TRBJ2-7; 9 positions agree with TRBD2. The germline V gene has CDR1 SGHVS and CDR2 FNYEAQ. CDR3 size: 15 residues. CDR3 coding DNA: TGTGCCAGCAGCTTACAACTAGCGGGCTCCTACGAGCAGTGCTTC. Encoded protein: CASSLQLAGSYEQCF.

This chain links TRBV20-1 with TRBJ1-2; 10 positions match TRBD1. CDR3 length equals 16 residues. V gave up 6 bases and J gave up 3 bases; unmatched junction bases: 13. Germline V lookup: CDR1 DFQATT, CDR2 SNEGSKA (reference sequence). CDR3 sequence: CSAYWMGQGIHYGYTF. Written as DNA, the CDR3 is TGCAGTGCCTACTGGATGGGACAGGGGATTCACTATGGCTACACCTTC.

In this sample, this clonotype turned up many times. V is TRBV5-1 and J is TRBJ1-3; the D is unclear. Trimming pared 5 bases from V and 5 bases from J, leaving 2 bases between. The CDR3 loop spans 10 amino acids. The germline gives CDR1 SGHRS, CDR2 YFSETQ. The CDR3 DNA follows: TGCGCCAGCAGTCGAAACACCATATATTTT. It translates to CASSRNTIYF.

There are a few counts of this clonotype. The gene calls are TRBV27 and TRBJ1-2; the match to TRBD1 covers 8 bases. The trim removed 1 base at V and 4 bases at J, leaving 2 bases unmatched. The CDR3 totals 14 residues. From germline, CDR1 is MNHEY and CDR2 SMNVEV (reference sequence). CDR3 sequence: CASSLYGTGYGYTF. The CDR3 DNA reads as TGTGCCAGCAGTTTATACGGGACAGGCTATGGCTACACCTTC.

Concerning this clonotype itself: One base away lies a much larger clone, so this may be a sequencing read error. The DNA for the CDR3 is TGTGCCAGCAGCCAAGGACTAGCGGGAGCGTGCGAGCAGTACTTC. Its protein is CASSQGLAGACEQYF. This chain uses TRBV14 with TRBJ2-7; 12 bases fit TRBD2. The CDR3 covers 15 residues. The junction had 4 bases not matched to a gene; V was cut back by 1 base and J by 6 bases. Germline CDR1 reads SGHDN; CDR2 reads FVKESK.

On this clonotype: At one end, the junction sequence differs from germline, possibly due to a read error. The chain uses TRBV20-1 and TRBJ2-5; D not certain. The germline V gene has CDR1 DFQATT and CDR2 SNEGSKA (reference sequence). The CDR3 covers 13 residues. For the CDR3, the DNA is TGCAGTGCTAGGGGCTACCGAAAAGAGACCCAGAACTTC. This translates into CSARGYRKETQNF.

This clonotype has just a few counts. The rearrangement joins TRBV14 to TRBJ2-1; a weak D match, TRBD1 (5 bases). Germline V lookup: CDR1 SGHDN, CDR2 FVKESK. Trimming removed 7 bases at V and 4 bases at J, with 17 bases between. This CDR3 region has 15 residues. The CDR3, as DNA: TGTGCCAGCACCACCTTAGGGGCAGGGTACAATGAGCAGTTCTTC. Its translation is CASTTLGAGYNEQFF. Using reference TRBV14 and TRBJ2-1 for the parts outside the CDR3, the full variable domain is EAGVTQFPSHSVIEKGQTVTLRCDPISGHDNLYWYRRVMGKEIKFLLHFVKESKQDESGMPNNRFLAERTGGTYSTLKVQPAELEDSGVYFCASTTLGAGYNEQFFGPGTRLTVL.

This clonotype was observed a handful of times. This rearrangement joins TRBV15 to TRBJ1-2; possibly TRBD1 for D (6 bases). The germline V gene has CDR1 LNHNV and CDR2 YYDKDF (reference sequence). This CDR3 is 18 amino acids long. The germline V and J ends were trimmed by 5 bases and 8 bases, with 30 bases remaining between them. The CDR3 DNA is TGTGCCACCAGCCCGACTAGCAACATCTTCGGGACATTTAACGGCTACACCTTC. Amino acid sequence: CATSPTSNIFGTFNGYTF. Looking up the rest from reference TRBV15 and TRBJ1-2 gives the full variable domain: DAMVIQNPRYQVTQFGKPVTLSCSQTLNHNVMYWYQQKSSQAPKLLFHYYDKDFNNEADTPDNFQSRRPNTSFCFLDIRSPGLGDTAMYLCATSPTSNIFGTFNGYTFGSGTRLTVV.

Remarks on this clonotype: This clone may be a read error of a much larger clone one base away. The V gene is TRBV12-3 or TRBV12-4, the J gene TRBJ2-1, with D maybe TRBD2 (6 bases). The CDR3 has 15 residues. In nucleotides, the CDR3 is TGTGCCAGCAGCAAACTAGCCTTCTCCTACAATGAGCATTTCTTC. It codes for CASSKLAFSYNEHFF.

The V and J genes are TRBV5-1 and TRBJ2-2; D assignment may be TRBD1 or TRBD2 (5 bases each). Per germline, CDR1 SGHRS and CDR2 YFSETQ. The V and J ends lost 4 bases and 7 bases respectively, with 11 bases between them. The length of the CDR3 is 13 residues. CDR3 residues: CASSPRDVGELFF. CDR3 sequence (DNA): TGCGCCAGCAGCCCCCGGGACGTCGGGGAGCTGTTTTTT.

Turning to this clonotype: A much more abundant neighbour one base away suggests this may be a read error. The chain joins TRBV4-1 to TRBJ2-5; D gene ambiguous. Trimming pared 0 bases from V and 4 bases from J, leaving 15 bases between. Germline V CDR1 and CDR2: MGHRA, YSYEKL. There are 16 residues in the CDR3. CDR3 loop: CASSQEVPTRGETQYF. The CDR3 bases are TGCGCCAGCAGCCAAGAGGTTCCGACACGAGGAGAGACCCAGTACTTC.

V and J are TRBV12-3 or TRBV12-4 and TRBJ1-5; D is unresolved. V was trimmed by 5 bases and J by 2 bases, leaving 10 bases between them. This CDR3 is 14 amino acids long. CDR3 DNA: TGTGCCAGCAGTAATGGGTTCGGCAATCAGCCCCAGCATTTT. The encoded protein is CASSNGFGNQPQHF.

This clonotype has at least ten counts. J is TRBJ2-5 and V is TRBV29-1; the match to TRBD1 covers 7 bases. This CDR3 comprises 13 residues. Germline V gives CDR1 SQVTM, CDR2 ANQGSEA. Losses at the gene ends were 7 bases for V and 1 base for J; bases not matched to a gene: 6. For the CDR3, the DNA is TGCAGCGCCGCCGGGACAGTCCAAGAGACCCAGTACTTC. Its protein is CSAAGTVQETQYF.

This clonotype was observed many times. The V and J genes are TRBV20-1 and TRBJ2-1; 9 nucleotides line up with TRBD2. This CDR3 is built from 16 residues. V gave up 0 bases and J gave up 7 bases; unmatched junction bases: 10. Germline V gene lookup returns CDR1 DFQATT and CDR2 SNEGSKA (reference sequence). This chain's CDR3 is CSARDFSGGRVNEQFF. The CDR3 DNA reads TGCAGTGCTAGAGATTTTAGCGGGGGCCGCGTAAATGAGCAGTTCTTC.

V is TRBV7-2 and J is TRBJ2-5, with D unclear. The ends were cut back, 5 bases at V and 5 bases at J, with 18 bases in the middle. Germline values: CDR1 SGHTA, CDR2 FQGNSA. The CDR3 length is 15 residues. The CDR3 loop is CASSREVLPTETQYF. CDR3 nucleotide sequence: TGTGCCAGCAGCAGAGAGGTACTACCCACGGAGACCCAGTACTTC.

Many counts were recorded for this clonotype. This sequence joins TRBV27 and TRBJ2-2, with a possible D match to TRBD2 (5 bases). CDR1 is MNHEY and CDR2 is SMNVEV in the germline V gene (reference sequence). There are 14 residues in the CDR3. With 7 bases removed from V and 2 bases from J, the gap between germline ends came to 11 bases. The CDR3 loop is CASTDGKNTGELFF. The CDR3 DNA follows: TGTGCCAGCACGGACGGGAAAAACACCGGGGAGCTGTTTTTT.